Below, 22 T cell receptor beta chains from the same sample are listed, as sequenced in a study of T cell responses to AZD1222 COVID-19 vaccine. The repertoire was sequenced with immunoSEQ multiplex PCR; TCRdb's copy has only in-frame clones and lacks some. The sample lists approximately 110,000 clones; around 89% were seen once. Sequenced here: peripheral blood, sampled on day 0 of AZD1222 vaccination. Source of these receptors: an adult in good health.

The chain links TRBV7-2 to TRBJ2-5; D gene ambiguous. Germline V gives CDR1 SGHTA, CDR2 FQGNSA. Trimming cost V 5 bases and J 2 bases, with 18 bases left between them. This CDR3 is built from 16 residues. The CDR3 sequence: CASSPHLLRAQETQYF. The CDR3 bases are TGTGCCAGCAGCCCCCACCTTCTCCGGGCACAAGAGACCCAGTACTTC.

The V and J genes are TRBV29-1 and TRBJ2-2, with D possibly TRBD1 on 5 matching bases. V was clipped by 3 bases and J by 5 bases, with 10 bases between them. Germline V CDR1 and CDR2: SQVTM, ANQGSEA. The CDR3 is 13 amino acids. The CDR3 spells CSVDDSGTGELFF. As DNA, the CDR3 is TGCAGCGTTGACGACAGTGGAACCGGGGAGCTGTTTTTT.

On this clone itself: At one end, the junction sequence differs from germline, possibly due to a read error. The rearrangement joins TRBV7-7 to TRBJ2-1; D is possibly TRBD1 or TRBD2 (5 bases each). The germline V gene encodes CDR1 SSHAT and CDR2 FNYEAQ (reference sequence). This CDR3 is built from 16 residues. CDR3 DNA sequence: TGTGCTAGCAGCTTAGCGCCCGGGGCCTCCTACAATGAGCAGTTCTTC. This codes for CASSLAPGASYNEQFF.

As DNA, the CDR3 is TGTGCCAGCAGTTACGCGGGGGTTGCCGGGGAGCTGTTTTTT. Its translation: CASSYAGVAGELFF. The chain joins TRBV6-5 to TRBJ2-2; 7 bases match TRBD2. This CDR3 comprises 14 residues. The ends lost 2 bases at V and 6 bases at J; junction bases unmatched: 3. Looked up from germline, CDR1 is MNHEY and CDR2 is SVGAGI.

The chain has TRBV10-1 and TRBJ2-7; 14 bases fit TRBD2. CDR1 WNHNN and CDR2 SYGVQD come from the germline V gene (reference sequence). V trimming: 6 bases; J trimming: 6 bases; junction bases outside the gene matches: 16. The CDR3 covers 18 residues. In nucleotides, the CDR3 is TGCGCCAGCAGCCCGCCCACCGGGACTAGCGGGAGCGGGATCGAGCAGTACTTC. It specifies CASSPPTGTSGSGIEQYF.

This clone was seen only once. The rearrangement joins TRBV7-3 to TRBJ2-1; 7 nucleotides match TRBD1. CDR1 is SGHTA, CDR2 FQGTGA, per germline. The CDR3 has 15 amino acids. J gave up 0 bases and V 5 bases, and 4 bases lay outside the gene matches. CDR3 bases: TGTGCCAGCAGCATTTGGGACAGCTCCTACAATGAGCAGTTCTTC. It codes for CASSIWDSSYNEQFF.

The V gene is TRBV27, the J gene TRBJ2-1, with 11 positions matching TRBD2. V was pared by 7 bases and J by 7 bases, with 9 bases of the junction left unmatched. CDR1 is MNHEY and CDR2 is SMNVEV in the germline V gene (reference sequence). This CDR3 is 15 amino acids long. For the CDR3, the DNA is TGTGCCAGCACCCCGATAGCGGGAGGGGAGAATGAGCAGTTCTTC. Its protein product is CASTPIAGGENEQFF.

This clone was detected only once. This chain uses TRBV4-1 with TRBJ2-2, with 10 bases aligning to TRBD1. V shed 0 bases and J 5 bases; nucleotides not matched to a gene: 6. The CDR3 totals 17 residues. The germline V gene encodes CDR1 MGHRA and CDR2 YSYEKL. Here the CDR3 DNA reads TGCGCCAGCAGCCAAGATTCGACAGGGGGCCGGACCGGGGAGCTGTTTTTT. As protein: CASSQDSTGGRTGELFF.

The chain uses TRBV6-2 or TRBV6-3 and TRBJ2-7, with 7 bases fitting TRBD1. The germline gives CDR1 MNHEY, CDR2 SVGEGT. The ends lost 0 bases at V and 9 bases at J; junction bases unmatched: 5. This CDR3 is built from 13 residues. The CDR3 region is CASSYSTGYGQYF. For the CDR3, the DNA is TGTGCCAGCAGTTACTCGACAGGGTATGGGCAGTACTTC.

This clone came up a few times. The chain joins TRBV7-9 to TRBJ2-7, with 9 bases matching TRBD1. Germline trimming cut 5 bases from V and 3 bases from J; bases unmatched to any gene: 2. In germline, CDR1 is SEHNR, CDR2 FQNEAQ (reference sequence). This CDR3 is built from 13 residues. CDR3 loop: CASSGTGFYEQYF. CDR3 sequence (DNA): TGTGCCAGCAGCGGGACAGGGTTCTACGAGCAGTACTTC.

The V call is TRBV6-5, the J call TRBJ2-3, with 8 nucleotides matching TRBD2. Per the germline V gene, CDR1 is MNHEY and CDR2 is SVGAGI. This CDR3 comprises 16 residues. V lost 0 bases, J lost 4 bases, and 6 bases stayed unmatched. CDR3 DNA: TGTGCCAGCAGTTACTCCCAGCGGGAGAGCCCAGATACGCAGTATTTT. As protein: CASSYSQRESPDTQYF.

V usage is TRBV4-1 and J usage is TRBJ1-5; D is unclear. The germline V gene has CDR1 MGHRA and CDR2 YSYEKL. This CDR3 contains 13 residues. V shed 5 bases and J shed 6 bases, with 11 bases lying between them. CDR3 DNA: TGCGCCAGCAGCGAGACCCCGAGTCAGCCCCAGCATTTT. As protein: CASSETPSQPQHF.

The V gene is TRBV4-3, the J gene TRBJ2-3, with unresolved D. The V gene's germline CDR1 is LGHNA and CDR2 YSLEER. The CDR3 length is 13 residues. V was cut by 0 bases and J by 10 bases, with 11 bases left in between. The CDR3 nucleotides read TGCGCCAGCAGCCAAGAGGGAAGCCGTGCGCAGTATTTT. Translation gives CASSQEGSRAQYF.

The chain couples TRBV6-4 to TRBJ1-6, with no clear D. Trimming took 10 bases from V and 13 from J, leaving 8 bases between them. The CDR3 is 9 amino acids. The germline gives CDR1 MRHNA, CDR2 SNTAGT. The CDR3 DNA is TGTGCCACTTCCCCTCCCCTCCACTTT. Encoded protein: CATSPPLHF.

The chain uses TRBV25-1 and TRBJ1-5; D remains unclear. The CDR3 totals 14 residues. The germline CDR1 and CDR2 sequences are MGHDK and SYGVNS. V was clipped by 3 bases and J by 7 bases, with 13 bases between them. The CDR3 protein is CASSDGGSGQPQHF. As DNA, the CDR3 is TGTGCCAGCAGTGATGGAGGCTCGGGCCAGCCCCAGCATTTT.

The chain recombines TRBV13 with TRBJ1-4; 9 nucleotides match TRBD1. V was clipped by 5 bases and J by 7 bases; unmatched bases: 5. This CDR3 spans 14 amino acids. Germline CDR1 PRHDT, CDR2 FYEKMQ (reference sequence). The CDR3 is CASSANRGREKLFF. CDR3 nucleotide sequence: TGTGCCAGCAGCGCCAACAGGGGGCGTGAAAAACTGTTTTTT.

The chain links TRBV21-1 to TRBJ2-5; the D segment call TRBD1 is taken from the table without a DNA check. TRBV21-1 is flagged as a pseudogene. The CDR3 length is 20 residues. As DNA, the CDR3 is TGTGCCAGCAGCAAATACGTGGTAGACAGGGGGCAACGATCCCGGGGGACCCAGTACTTC. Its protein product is CASSKYVVDRGQRSRGTQYF.

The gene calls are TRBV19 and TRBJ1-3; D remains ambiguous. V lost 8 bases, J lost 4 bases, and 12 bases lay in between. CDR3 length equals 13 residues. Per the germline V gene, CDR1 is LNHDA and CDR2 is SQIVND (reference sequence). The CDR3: CASSTVAGNTIYF. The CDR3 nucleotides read TGTGCCAGTTCTACAGTAGCGGGAAACACCATATATTTT.

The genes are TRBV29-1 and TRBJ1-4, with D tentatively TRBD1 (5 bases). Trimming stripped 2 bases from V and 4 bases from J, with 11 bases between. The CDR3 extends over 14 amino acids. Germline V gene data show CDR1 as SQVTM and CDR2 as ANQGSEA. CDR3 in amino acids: CSVETTAINEKLFF. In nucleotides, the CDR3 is TGCAGCGTTGAAACGACAGCGATTAATGAAAAACTGTTTTTT.

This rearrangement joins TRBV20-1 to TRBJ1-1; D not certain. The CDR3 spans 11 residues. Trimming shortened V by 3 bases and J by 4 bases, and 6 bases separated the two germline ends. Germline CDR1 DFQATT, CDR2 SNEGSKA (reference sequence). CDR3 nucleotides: TGCAGTGCTAGCGACGGCACTGAAGCTTTCTTT. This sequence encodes CSASDGTEAFF.

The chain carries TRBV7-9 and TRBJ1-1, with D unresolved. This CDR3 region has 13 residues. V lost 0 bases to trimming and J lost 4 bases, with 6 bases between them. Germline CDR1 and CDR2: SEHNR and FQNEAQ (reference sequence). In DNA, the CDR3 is TGTGCCAGCAGCTTAGCCACCCCCACTGAAGCTTTCTTT. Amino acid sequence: CASSLATPTEAFF.

The CDR3 loop is CASSLGAGLLAKNIQYF. The CDR3 DNA sequence: TGTGCCAGCAGTTTAGGGGCAGGCCTACTAGCCAAAAACATTCAGTACTTC. The rearrangement uses TRBV27 and TRBJ2-4, with D maybe TRBD1 (5 bases). The CDR3 totals 17 residues. Per germline, CDR1 MNHEY and CDR2 SMNVEV (reference sequence). Trimming shortened V by 2 bases and J by 0 bases, and 14 bases separated the two germline ends.